The subject of this entry is one TCR beta chain. The target antigen is unknown. The CDR3 extends over 13 amino acids. Per the germline V gene, CDR1 is MNHEY and CDR2 is SVGAGI. Trimming shortened V by 2 bases and J by 7 bases, and 8 bases separated the two germline ends. Sequencing was performed with immunoSEQ multiplex PCR; in TCRdb, only in-frame clones are kept and a portion is missing. The table shows approximately 110,000 clones, with over 65% occurring only once. Mismatch repair deficiency was confirmed in all patients, by PCR or immunohistochemistry. TCR sequencing covered a few patients who responded to pembrolizumab. This sample was included in a study of PD-1 blockade in mismatch repair-deficient tumors. Across the study: Patients had approximately 11 mismatch repair-deficient cancer types and were previously treated and progressing.

Notes on the study in general: After pembrolizumab, tumor-resident clones rose rapidly, then generally contracted before radiologic responses.

Sample: peripheral blood, taken roughly 60 weeks after starting pembrolizumab. This TCR was recovered from an adult with mismatch repair-deficient cancer. The rearrangement links TRBV6-5 to TRBJ1-4; D not resolved. The CDR3 DNA reads as TGTGCCAGCAGTTACCACGAAACTGAAAAACTGTTTTTT. Translating gives CASSYHETEKLFF.